The TCR beta chain described here comes from a study of blood T cell repertoires in COVID-19. On the study more broadly: From the United States, Italy and Spain came samples of acute and convalescent COVID-19. Nucleic acid was either cDNA or gDNA, and it came from T cells, B-cell-depleted T cells, or PBMCs.

This clone came up once. V was cut by 6 bases and J by 1 base, with 24 bases left in between. The CDR3 is 18 residues long. Germline CDR1 reads LGHDT; CDR2 reads YNNKEL (reference sequence). Profiling relied on immunoSEQ multiplex PCR, and the TCRdb table lists in-frame clones only, not all of them. This table has about 170,000 clones, roughly 91% appearing once. The sample consisted of peripheral blood. The chain combines TRBV3-1 (or the pseudogene TRBV3-2) with TRBJ1-1; D unresolved. This TCR derives from a man younger than 30 with COVID-19, enrolled during active disease. In DNA form, the CDR3 reads TGTGCCAGCAGTTCTAAGAGACTCGAGGTAAGACCGAACACTGAAGCTTTCTTT. Residues: CASSSKRLEVRPNTEAFF.